This TCR beta chain came from a study of blood T cell repertoires in COVID-19. Germline V CDR1 and CDR2: SQVTM, ANQGSEA. V lost 3 bases and J lost 5, with 7 bases in between. The CDR3 runs to 11 residues. Some clones are missing from TCRdb's copy, which holds only in-frame ones; the method was immunoSEQ multiplex PCR. The sample shows 250,000 or so clones, less than 90% of them seen only once. Sequences were obtained from peripheral blood. The sequence was collected from a woman aged 40 to 55 who had recovered from COVID-19. This rearrangement joins TRBV29-1 to TRBJ1-2; D is ambiguous. CDR3 nucleotide sequence: TGCAGCGTTGATCGGGTTTATGGCTACACCTTC. It encodes CSVDRVYGYTF.